This T cell receptor (beta chain) was identified during a study of response to subunit inactivated influenza vaccine. TCRdb independently ran MiXCR on the RT-PCR reads; one entry per CDR3 protein. The sample includes approximately 500,000 distinct CDR3 sequences, under 25% of them seen just once. Trimming cost V 3 bases and J 8 bases, with 14 bases left between them. The length of the CDR3 is 13 residues. The V gene's germline CDR1 is SGHRS and CDR2 YFSETQ. This sample also belongs to another study, concerning T cells expressing NK-cell markers. From that second work: Researchers built TCR beta cDNA using 5'RACE template switching with UMIs. The study sequenced eight donors, seven HCMV-seropositive and one seronegative. A handful of donors had dominant NKG2C+ clonotypes that comprised about 1.0-7.5% of their CD8+ T cells.

The sequencing here drew on CD4+ T cells sorted from PBMCs, taken 12 days after vaccination. The clonotype originates from a man aged 45-60 years who received an inactivated influenza vaccine. V usage is TRBV5-1 and J usage is TRBJ1-1; D is possibly TRBD1 (6 bases). CDR3 sequence reads: CASSSGGGKEAFF. The CDR3 coding sequence is TGCGCCAGCAGCTCGGGTGGGGGCAAAGAAGCTTTCTTT.